A single sample gave rise to the 14 T cell receptor beta chains below, sequenced in a study of read filtering for tumor transcriptome and immune sequencing. This library used approximately 390 ng RNA and molecular barcoded adaptors spanning alpha/delta and beta/gamma chains. In TCRdb, the reads were re-called with MiXCR into one record per CDR3 protein. The repertoire holds under 50,000 distinct CDR3 sequences, with about an eighth as singletons. Material for sequencing was a population of CD138-negative cells sorted from bone marrow. The receptor source for this set is a donor at least 40 years old with multiple myeloma.

This clonotype was counted at least ten times. This sequence joins TRBV7-8 and TRBJ2-2; D perhaps matches TRBD2 (6 bases). The germline V gene encodes CDR1 SGHVS and CDR2 FQNEAQ. The CDR3 totals 13 residues. Trimming left V 6 bases short and J 1 base short, with 6 bases between. CDR3 loop: CASRRENTGELFF. The CDR3 region has the DNA TGTGCCAGCAGGCGGGAGAACACCGGGGAGCTGTTTTTT.

The V and J genes are TRBV13 and TRBJ2-1; weak D call: TRBD2 (5 bases). V dropped 3 bases and J dropped 10 bases, with 25 bases sitting between them. Germline V gene lookup returns CDR1 PRHDT and CDR2 FYEKMQ (reference sequence). The CDR3 extends over 17 amino acids. In DNA, the CDR3 is TGTGCCAGCAGCTTGCCTTCCGGGCCCCTATGGCCGGGAGAGCAGTTCTTC. This gives the protein CASSLPSGPLWPGEQFF.

To note about this clonotype: A much more abundant neighbour one base away suggests this may be a read error. The chain carries TRBV18 and TRBJ2-7; perhaps TRBD1 as D (5 bases). The germline V gene has CDR1 KGHSH and CDR2 LQKENI. The length of the CDR3 is 13 residues. The CDR3: CAGSQQDNSEQYF. CDR3 in DNA: TGTGCCGGCTCACAACAGGACAATTCCGAGCAGTACTTC.

At least ten counts were recorded for this clonotype. The chain carries TRBV7-8 and TRBJ2-7; D gene unclear. The V end lost 1 base, the J end lost 2 bases, and 6 bases lay between the germline ends. The germline V gene encodes CDR1 SGHVS and CDR2 FQNEAQ. CDR3 size: 13 residues. CDR3 sequence (DNA): TGTGCCAGCAGCTTAGGGGGAACCTACGAGCAGTACTTC. Residues: CASSLGGTYEQYF.

This clonotype has just a few counts. The V gene is TRBV10-2, the J gene TRBJ1-5, with 7 bases lining up with TRBD1. There are 13 residues in the CDR3. V was pared by 2 bases and J by 9 bases, with 4 bases of the junction left unmatched. Germline V gives CDR1 WSHSY, CDR2 SAAADI. DNA for the CDR3: TGCGCCAGCAGTGAGGGGCAGGGGGTGCCCCAGCATTTT. It yields the protein CASSEGQGVPQHF.

In regard to this clonotype: A much more abundant neighbour one base away suggests this may be a read error. This chain connects TRBV6-1 to TRBJ2-5, with D unclear. Germline V gene data show CDR1 as MNHNS and CDR2 as SASEGT. The CDR3 is 10 residues long. This chain's CDR3 is CARRPPTSDF. CDR3 in DNA: TGTGCCAGGAGACCCCCGACTTCAGACTTC.

This clonotype showed up just once. A read error is likely here: a far larger clone is one base away. The chain links TRBV29-1 to TRBJ1-6; no firm D call. Germline V lookup: CDR1 SQVTM, CDR2 ANQGSEA. This CDR3 contains 11 residues. CDR3 protein: CSVERNREACF. The CDR3 DNA sequence: TGCAGCGTTGAAAGAAACCGTGAAGCTTGCTTT.

This clonotype was recorded many times. The CDR3 spells CASARGKEKLFF. CDR3 DNA sequence: TGTGCCAGCGCCCGTGGGAAGGAAAAACTGTTTTTT. The genes are TRBV6-2 or TRBV6-3 and TRBJ1-4; D gene uncertain. From germline, CDR1 is MNHEY and CDR2 SVGEGT. This CDR3 has 12 residues. V gave up 8 bases and J gave up 8 bases, with 12 bases separating them.

With respect to this clonotype: A much more abundant neighbour one base away suggests this may be a read error. V usage is TRBV29-1 and J usage is TRBJ2-3, with TRBD2 matching over 12 bases. Germline CDR1 is SQVTM and CDR2 is ANQGSEA. This CDR3 is built from 14 residues. The CDR3 protein is CSIKPSGRADTRYF. As DNA, the CDR3 is TGCAGCATAAAGCCTAGCGGGAGGGCAGATACGCGGTATTTT.

Only a few counts were recorded for this clonotype. V is TRBV12-3 or TRBV12-4 and J is TRBJ2-2; the match to TRBD2 covers 10 bases. The ends lost 10 bases at V and 6 bases at J; junction bases unmatched: 20. The CDR3 has 18 residues. DNA of the CDR3: TGTGCCACCCAACCCGCTAGCGGGAGATCGGGCTTCGCCGGGGAGCTGTTTTTT. Translated: CATQPASGRSGFAGELFF.

This clonotype has a count of ten or more. The V and J genes are TRBV20-1 and TRBJ2-3; 8 bases map to TRBD2. The germline CDR1 and CDR2 sequences are DFQATT and SNEGSKA (reference sequence). V was pared by 5 bases and J by 3 bases, with 4 bases of the junction left unmatched. This CDR3 has 13 residues. The DNA for the CDR3 is TGCAGTGCTGGTAGCGGGACTACAGATACGCAGTATTTT. This codes for CSAGSGTTDTQYF.

This clonotype was counted at least ten times. The chain is built from TRBV15 and TRBJ2-2; 9 bases fit TRBD2. This CDR3 spans 15 amino acids. The trim removed 0 bases at V and 6 bases at J, leaving 2 bases unmatched. From germline, CDR1 is LNHNV and CDR2 YYDKDF (reference sequence). The CDR3 DNA is TGTGCCACCAGCAGAGAAGCGGGAGGCGCCGGGGAGCTGTTTTTT. The encoded protein is CATSREAGGAGELFF.

Turning to this clonotype: A much bigger clone sits one base away, suggesting this may be a read error. The chain uses TRBV6-6 and TRBJ2-1; TRBD2 matches at 7 bases. CDR3 size: 16 residues. Germline CDR1 reads MNHNY; CDR2 reads SVGAGI (reference sequence). The CDR3 here is CASSYGGVLIYSEQFF. The CDR3 DNA is TGTGCCAGCAGTTACGGGGGGGTGCTAATCTACAGTGAGCAGTTCTTC.

This clonotype occurred many times. In nucleotides, the CDR3 is TGTGCCAGCAGTGTCGGGGACGGAGTATTAAAGTTCTTC. Amino acid sequence: CASSVGDGVLKFF. J is TRBJ2-1 and V is TRBV2, with D perhaps TRBD1 or TRBD2 (5 bases each). Germline V lookup: CDR1 SNHLY, CDR2 FYNNEI. The germline V and J ends were trimmed by 4 bases and 14 bases, with 18 bases remaining between them. The length of the CDR3 is 13 residues.